Following are 31 T cell receptor beta chains from one sample sequenced in a study of technical replicates of blood from a few donors. The repertoire was sequenced with immunoSEQ multiplex PCR; TCRdb's copy has only in-frame clones and lacks some. The sample lists about 69,000 clones; about 90% were seen once. The material sequenced was PBMCs. These receptors came from a human donor in good health. Some clones in this sample may be carry-over from other donors' samples.

The DNA for the CDR3 is TGTGCCAGCAGTGCAGGGACAGCTGAGAGAGGCACCTTC. It specifies CASSAGTAERGTF. The chain has TRBV6-5 and TRBJ1-2, with 7 bases matching TRBD1. In germline, CDR1 is MNHEY, CDR2 SVGAGI. V was pared by 5 bases and J by 13 bases, with 13 bases of the junction left unmatched. The CDR3 consists of 13 residues.

The chain combines TRBV5-1 with TRBJ2-7; 8 nucleotides match TRBD2. Per germline, CDR1 SGHRS and CDR2 YFSETQ. The CDR3 contains 14 residues. V shed 2 bases, J shed 5 bases, and the junction held 6 bases outside the gene matches. CDR3 in amino acids: CASSFQAGDDEQYF. The DNA of the CDR3 is TGCGCCAGCAGCTTTCAAGCGGGGGACGACGAGCAGTACTTC.

V usage is TRBV5-6 and J usage is TRBJ2-1; possibly TRBD1 for D (5 bases). V was clipped by 3 bases and J by 4 bases, with 11 bases between them. The CDR3 length is 14 residues. CDR1 and CDR2 from the germline V gene are SGHDT and YYEEEE. The CDR3 region has the DNA TGTGCCAGCAGCTCGTCAGGGTGGTACAATGAGCAGTTCTTC. Amino acid sequence: CASSSSGWYNEQFF.

The gene calls are TRBV6-5 and TRBJ1-2; TRBD1 matches 9 bases. The CDR3 consists of 15 residues. V dropped 5 bases and J dropped 4; count of bases not matched to a gene: 8. The germline gives CDR1 MNHEY, CDR2 SVGAGI. DNA of the CDR3: TGTGCCAGCAGTACATTAACAGGGGGCGGCTATGGCTACACCTTC. This gives the protein CASSTLTGGGYGYTF.

This chain uses TRBV9 with TRBJ1-2, with 7 bases matching TRBD1. The CDR3 extends over 16 amino acids. Germline V gives CDR1 SGDLS, CDR2 YYNGEE. The ends lost 2 bases at V and 4 bases at J; junction bases unmatched: 11. The CDR3 spells CASSVQGGPTPYGYTF. The CDR3, as DNA: TGTGCCAGCAGCGTGCAGGGGGGTCCCACCCCCTATGGCTACACCTTC.

CDR3 bases: TGTGCCAGCAGCTCGGACAGGGGGCGTATGGAGACCCAGTACTTC. The encoded protein is CASSSDRGRMETQYF. This chain connects TRBV7-2 to TRBJ2-7; TRBD1 aligns across 11 bases. Matching the DNA end better, TRBJ2-5 makes the J call doubtful. Germline CDR1 SGHTA, CDR2 FQGNSA. The CDR3 loop spans 15 amino acids.

The V and J genes are TRBV6-5 and TRBJ1-2; a possible D gene is TRBD1 (6 bases). CDR3 length equals 14 residues. V shed 6 bases and J shed 5 bases, with 16 bases lying between them. Germline loops: CDR1 MNHEY, CDR2 SVGAGI. The CDR3 DNA follows: TGTGCCAGCAGCCAACAGGGTCCGAGATATGGCTACACCTTC. Residues: CASSQQGPRYGYTF.

Here the CDR3 DNA reads TGCGCCAGCAGCCAAGATCTGAGGCAGCCCCAGCATTTT. It translates to CASSQDLRQPQHF. The V gene is TRBV4-1, the J gene TRBJ1-5; D call uncertain. Germline V gene sequence: CDR1 MGHRA, CDR2 YSYEKL. V lost 0 bases and J lost 7, with 7 bases in between. The CDR3 has 13 amino acids.

The chain employs TRBV14 and TRBJ2-2, with D perhaps matching TRBD1 (6 bases). The CDR3 extends over 17 amino acids. Germline V lookup: CDR1 SGHDN, CDR2 FVKESK. Trimming took off 2 bases at V and 0 bases at J, with 13 bases between the two ends. The chain's CDR3 is CASSQTMDSANTGELFF. CDR3 DNA sequence: TGTGCCAGCAGCCAAACTATGGACAGCGCGAACACCGGGGAGCTGTTTTTT.

The gene calls are TRBV5-1 and TRBJ2-2; D gene unclear. Per the germline V gene, CDR1 is SGHRS and CDR2 is YFSETQ. V was trimmed by 0 bases and J by 1 base, leaving 7 bases between them. This CDR3 has 15 residues. CDR3 region: CASSLGQQNTGELFF. DNA of the CDR3: TGCGCCAGCAGCTTGGGACAACAGAACACCGGGGAGCTGTTTTTT.

The chain links TRBV6-1 to TRBJ1-2, with 12 nucleotides matching TRBD1. The CDR3 has 15 amino acids. The ends lost 6 bases at V and 3 bases at J; junction bases unmatched: 5. Germline CDR1 reads MNHNS; CDR2 reads SASEGT. The CDR3 DNA is TGTGCCAGCAGGCCCGGGACAGGGGGCGACTATGGCTACACCTTC. Translation: CASRPGTGGDYGYTF.

The chain recombines TRBV2 with TRBJ1-4, with D tentatively TRBD1 (5 bases). Trimming left V 3 bases short and J 7 bases short, with 9 bases between. Germline V gene data show CDR1 as SNHLY and CDR2 as FYNNEI. This CDR3 has 13 residues. CDR3 sequence (DNA): TGTGCCAGCAGTGACGGCAGGGTTGAAAAACTGTTTTTT. It encodes CASSDGRVEKLFF.

The rearrangement joins TRBV4-2 to TRBJ1-5; no reliable D call. Germline V gene lookup returns CDR1 LGHNA and CDR2 YNFKEQ. V lost 0 bases, J lost 0 bases, and 6 bases lay in between. This CDR3 is built from 15 residues. CDR3 region: CASSQDTYSNQPQHF. CDR3 DNA: TGTGCCAGCAGCCAAGATACCTATAGCAATCAGCCCCAGCATTTT.

In this sample, this clone turned up a few times. CDR3: CASSLWRTESGNYGYTF. In DNA, the CDR3 is TGTGCCAGCAGCTTGTGGCGGACAGAAAGTGGGAACTATGGCTACACCTTC. The rearrangement links TRBV5-6 to TRBJ1-2; weak D call: TRBD1 (6 bases). Germline V gene data show CDR1 as SGHDT and CDR2 as YYEEEE. This CDR3 comprises 17 residues. V shed 1 base and J shed 2 bases, with 18 bases lying between them.

The table lists this clone with a count of one. The CDR3 DNA reads as TGTGCCAGCAGTCCCCAGAGGTCCTCCTACGAGCAGTACTTC. This encodes CASSPQRSSYEQYF. The chain recombines TRBV6-5 with TRBJ2-7; D uncertain. Between the trimmed V and J ends, which lost 5 bases and 0 bases, there was a span of 11 bases. There are 14 residues in the CDR3. CDR1 is MNHEY and CDR2 is SVGAGI in the germline V gene.

The chain links TRBV9 to TRBJ2-5, with 9 bases that match TRBD2. V lost 4 bases and J lost 1; bases outside the gene matches: 11. The CDR3 has 17 residues. The germline CDR1 and CDR2 sequences are SGDLS and YYNGEE. The CDR3 nucleotides are TGTGCCAGCAGCCCCTGGGGGGGAGCGGGGGGCCAAGAGACCCAGTACTTC. Protein sequence: CASSPWGGAGGQETQYF.

The rearrangement links TRBV10-3 to TRBJ1-3, with D possibly matching TRBD1 (5 bases). The V gene lost 8 bases and the J gene lost 0 bases, with 17 bases spanning the gap. The CDR3 is 16 residues long. The germline V gene encodes CDR1 ENHRY and CDR2 SYGVKD. The CDR3 DNA reads as TGTGCCATCTCCTCGGGGGAGATACACTCTGGAAACACCATATATTTT. This sequence encodes CAISSGEIHSGNTIYF.

The rearrangement links TRBV7-2 to TRBJ2-5, with TRBD1 matching over 7 bases. Germline V gene data show CDR1 as SGHTA and CDR2 as FQGNSA. CDR3 size: 13 residues. The ends lost 11 bases at V and 5 bases at J; junction bases unmatched: 11. As DNA, the CDR3 is TGTGCCCCGGAAGGGGGCCTCGGGGAGACCCAGTACTTC. This encodes CAPEGGLGETQYF.

V usage is TRBV2 and J usage is TRBJ2-7, with D possibly matching TRBD2 (6 bases). This CDR3 is 15 amino acids long. V was cut by 6 bases and J by 4 bases, with 19 bases left in between. Per germline, CDR1 SNHLY and CDR2 FYNNEI. The CDR3 sequence: CASRPNKAGGYEQYF. The CDR3 DNA reads as TGTGCCAGCAGACCTAATAAAGCTGGAGGGTACGAGCAGTACTTC.

The rearrangement joins TRBV5-1 to TRBJ2-3; perhaps TRBD1 as D (6 bases). Trimming shortened V by 10 bases and J by 2 bases, and 14 bases separated the two germline ends. Germline V lookup: CDR1 SGHRS, CDR2 YFSETQ. The CDR3 runs 13 residues. CDR3: CAARGHHTDTQYF. The CDR3 bases are TGCGCCGCCAGGGGACATCACACAGATACGCAGTATTTT.

The V gene is TRBV5-1, the J gene TRBJ1-2; possible D gene TRBD1, 5 bases. This CDR3 has 14 residues. The V gene lost 0 bases and the J gene lost 4 bases, with 10 bases spanning the gap. CDR1 and CDR2 (germline): SGHRS, YFSETQ. The CDR3 DNA reads as TGCGCCAGCAGCTTGGGGCAGGGTGCCTATGGCTACACCTTC. It encodes CASSLGQGAYGYTF.

The genes are TRBV18 and TRBJ2-7; 11 bases agree with TRBD1. The germline gives CDR1 KGHSH, CDR2 LQKENI. Unmatched junction bases numbered 1, after V lost 0 bases and J lost 6 bases. CDR3 length: 14 residues. The CDR3 DNA reads TGTGCCAGCTCACCACCCGGGACAGGGGGCGAGCAGTACTTC. This codes for CASSPPGTGGEQYF.

The chain has TRBV18 and TRBJ1-5; unclear D gene. The CDR3 extends over 15 amino acids. The V and J ends lost 2 bases and 4 bases respectively, with 12 bases between them. Germline CDR1 and CDR2: KGHSH and LQKENI. The CDR3 sequence is CASSPMEGLNQPQHF. The CDR3 DNA reads as TGTGCCAGCTCACCAATGGAGGGTCTGAATCAGCCCCAGCATTTT.

The chain joins TRBV29-1 to TRBJ2-5; 8 nucleotides agree with TRBD2. The germline CDR1 and CDR2 sequences are SQVTM and ANQGSEA. The CDR3 is 17 residues long. The J segment lost 2 bases and the V segment lost 7 bases, leaving 18 bases of the junction unmatched. CDR3 loop: CSAPPQGAGGGQETQYF. The CDR3 region has the DNA TGCAGCGCCCCCCCCCAGGGCGCGGGGGGCGGACAAGAGACCCAGTACTTC. Combining the CDR3 with reference TRBV29-1 and TRBJ2-5 gives the whole variable domain SAVISQKPSRDICQRGTSLTIQCQVDSQVTMMFWYRQQPGQSLTLIATANQGSEATYESGFVIDKFPISRPNLTFSTLTVSNMSPEDSSIYLCSAPPQGAGGGQETQYFGPGTRLLVL.

This sequence joins TRBV6-5 and TRBJ2-7; 9 bases fit TRBD2. CDR1 and CDR2 (germline): MNHEY, SVGAGI. The CDR3 spans 14 residues. J gave up 5 bases and V 2 bases, and 4 bases lay outside the gene matches. CDR3 DNA: TGTGCCAGCAGTTACAGCGGGGGGCGCAACGAGCAGTACTTC. It is translated as CASSYSGGRNEQYF.

The V call is TRBV29-1, the J call TRBJ2-3; the D gene is possibly TRBD2 (5 bases). V lost 4 bases and J lost 0, with 8 bases in between. This CDR3 has 13 residues. CDR1 is SQVTM, CDR2 ANQGSEA, per germline. This CDR3 reads CSVGRDSTDTQYF. Here the CDR3 DNA reads TGCAGCGTTGGACGGGATAGCACAGATACGCAGTATTTT.

The chain is built from TRBV4-3 and TRBJ2-5; 12 bases map to TRBD2. The germline gives CDR1 LGHNA, CDR2 YSLEER. The V and J ends lost 1 base and 2 bases, in that order; junction bases with no gene match: 8. CDR3 length: 18 amino acids. The CDR3 sequence is CASSQGGASGGGQETQYF. In DNA form, the CDR3 reads TGCGCCAGCAGCCAAGGCGGGGCTAGCGGGGGGGGACAAGAGACCCAGTACTTC.

The chain uses TRBV18 and TRBJ1-4; maybe TRBD1 (5 bases). V was clipped by 3 bases and J by 6 bases, with 14 bases between them. The length of the CDR3 is 15 residues. CDR1 and CDR2 (germline): KGHSH, LQKENI. CDR3 loop: CASSPQGGAYEKLFF. Written as DNA, the CDR3 is TGTGCCAGCTCACCCCAGGGAGGAGCGTATGAAAAACTGTTTTTT.

The gene calls are TRBV7-3 and TRBJ1-1; possibly TRBD1 for D (6 bases). CDR1 and CDR2 (germline): SGHTA, FQGTGA. The CDR3 length is 14 residues. V lost 5 bases to trimming and J lost 7 bases, with 17 bases between them. The CDR3 bases are TGTGCCAGCAGCCTCCGGGGGGGCCCTGGTGAAGCTTTCTTT. Translation gives CASSLRGGPGEAFF.

The chain links TRBV5-6 to TRBJ1-5; D is ambiguous. Germline V gene data show CDR1 as SGHDT and CDR2 as YYEEEE. The CDR3 runs 13 residues. V lost 4 bases to trimming and J lost 7 bases, with 12 bases between them. The CDR3 nucleotides read TGTGCCAGCAGCAGCGTTGGATCCCAGCCCCAGCATTTT. Amino acid sequence: CASSSVGSQPQHF. The whole variable domain, remainder taken from reference TRBV5-6 and TRBJ1-5, is DAGVTQSPTHLIKTRGQQVTLRCSPKSGHDTVSWYQQALGQGPQFIFQYYEEEERQRGNFPDRFSGHQFPNYSSELNVNALLLGDSALYLCASSSVGSQPQHFGDGTRLSIL.

This rearrangement joins TRBV18 to TRBJ2-1; 8 nucleotides align to TRBD2. V lost 3 bases, J lost 4 bases, and 5 bases stayed unmatched. Germline values: CDR1 KGHSH, CDR2 LQKENI. The CDR3 consists of 15 residues. The CDR3 bases are TGTGCCAGCTCACCCGCCACTAGCGGATACAATGAGCAGTTCTTC. Protein: CASSPATSGYNEQFF.